This TCR beta chain was identified during a study of control samples from healthy donors and cancer patients. Measured with immunoSEQ multiplex PCR; TCRdb has only the in-frame clones, and not every one. The table has some 51,000 clones, roughly 95% seen once. The germline V gene has CDR1 SGHRS and CDR2 YFSETQ. The CDR3 runs to 12 residues. Trimming pared 4 bases from V and 9 bases from J, leaving 10 bases between. This TCR was sampled from a woman under 30 in good health. The chain is built from TRBV5-1 and TRBJ2-2, with unresolved D. The sequenced sample consisted of blood. Written as DNA, the CDR3 is TGCGCCAGCAGCACCCCCCCCCGGGAGCTGTTTTTT. Translated, it gives CASSTPPRELFF.